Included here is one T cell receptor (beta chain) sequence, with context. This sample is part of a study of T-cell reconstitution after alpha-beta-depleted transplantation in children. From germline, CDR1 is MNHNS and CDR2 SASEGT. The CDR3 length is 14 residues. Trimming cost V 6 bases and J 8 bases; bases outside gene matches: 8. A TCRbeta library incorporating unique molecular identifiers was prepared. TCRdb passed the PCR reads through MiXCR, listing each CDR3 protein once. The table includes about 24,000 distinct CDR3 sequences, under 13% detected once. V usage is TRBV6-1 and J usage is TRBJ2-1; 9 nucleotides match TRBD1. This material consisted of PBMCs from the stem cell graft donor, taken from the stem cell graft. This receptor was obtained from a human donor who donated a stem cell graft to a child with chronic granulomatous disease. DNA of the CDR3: TGTGCCAGCAGACCCCTGGACAGGGGTGATGAGCAGTTCTTC. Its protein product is CASRPLDRGDEQFF.